Each of the 27 T cell receptor beta chains below was sequenced from the same sample in a study of regulatory T cells in long-lasting Graves disease. The sample's time point: newly diagnosed GD, antithyroid drugs for less than 3 months. The authors made the TCR library using RNA they extracted from PBMCs. Assembly of TCR beta libraries relied on iRepertoire HTBI primers together with Arm-PCR of CDR3 regions. TCRdb reanalysed the multiplex PCR reads using MiXCR and keeps one entry per CDR3 protein. This sample has about 620,000 distinct CDR3 sequences; around 15% occur once, and the top ten carry about 17%. This sample also belongs to another study, concerning T cells in Graves' hyperthyroidism and ophthalmopathy.

This specimen was peripheral blood mononuclear cells (PBMCs), taken at new diagnosis, from a patient treated with antithyroid drugs. The receptor source for this set is a woman in her 30s with Graves disease.

V gene TRBV18 combines with J gene TRBJ1-6, with 9 bases matching TRBD1. Germline values: CDR1 KGHSH, CDR2 LQKENI. J was trimmed by 7 bases and V by 5 bases; bases with no gene match: 6. This CDR3 contains 15 residues. Here the CDR3 reads CASSAQGAGNSPLHF. The CDR3 DNA reads TGTGCCAGCTCAGCACAGGGGGCCGGAAATTCACCCCTCCACTTT. Variable domain in full (rest from reference TRBV18 and TRBJ1-6): NAGVMQNPRHLVRRRGQEARLRCSPMKGHSHVYWYRQLPEEGLKFMVYLQKENIIDESGMPKERFSAEFPKEGPSILRIQQVVRGDSAAYFCASSAQGAGNSPLHFGNGTRLTVT.

This clonotype was seen many times. This chain joins TRBV2 and TRBJ1-3; TRBD1 matches at 11 bases. Germline V gene sequence: CDR1 SNHLY, CDR2 FYNNEI. The CDR3 spans 16 residues. V trimming: 6 bases; J trimming: 0 bases; junction bases outside the gene matches: 4. The DNA for the CDR3 is TGTGCCAGCAGCGGGACAGGGGGGATCTCTGGAAACACCATATATTTT. Translating it yields CASSGTGGISGNTIYF. Complete variable domain (other parts from reference TRBV2 and TRBJ1-3): EPEVTQTPSHQVTQMGQEVILRCVPISNHLYFYWYRQILGQKVEFLVSFYNNEISEKSEIFDDQFSVERPDGSNFTLKIRSTKLEDSAMYFCASSGTGGISGNTIYFGEGSWLTVV.

This clonotype was seen a few times. V gene TRBV20-1 combines with J gene TRBJ1-1, with a weak D call TRBD1 (5 bases). The CDR3 has 13 amino acids. Germline CDR1 reads DFQATT; CDR2 reads SNEGSKA (reference sequence). Trimming stripped 4 bases from V and 0 bases from J, with 9 bases between. CDR3 sequence (DNA): TGCAGTGCTACCAAGACAGTGAACACTGAAGCTTTCTTT. Translating gives CSATKTVNTEAFF.

V and J are TRBV7-9 and TRBJ2-5, with TRBD2 matching over 12 bases. With 4 bases clipped from V and 5 bases from J, the junction kept 5 bases outside the gene matches. The CDR3 length is 15 residues. Germline lookup yields CDR1 SEHNR and CDR2 FQNEAQ (reference sequence). CDR3 residues: CASSSTSGRGETQYF. DNA of the CDR3: TGTGCCAGCAGCTCGACTAGCGGGAGAGGGGAGACCCAGTACTTC.

The chain carries TRBV6-2 or TRBV6-3 and TRBJ2-7; D might be TRBD1 (5 bases). This CDR3 spans 14 amino acids. Germline V gene sequence: CDR1 MNHEY, CDR2 SVGEGT. The germline V and J ends were trimmed by 0 bases and 6 bases, with 12 bases remaining between them. CDR3 in DNA: TGTGCCAGCAGTTACTCGCAGGGTGTCGTCGAGCAGTACTTC. This gives the protein CASSYSQGVVEQYF.

The sample holds a few counts of this clonotype. The V call is TRBV11-2, the J call TRBJ2-3; 14 nucleotides align to TRBD2. Germline V gives CDR1 SGHAT, CDR2 FQNNGV. The CDR3 is made up of 15 amino acids. V shed 6 bases, J shed 5 bases, and the junction held 4 bases outside the gene matches. The CDR3 protein is CASRPTSGRGDTQYF. As DNA, the CDR3 is TGTGCCAGCAGGCCGACTAGCGGGAGGGGAGATACGCAGTATTTT.

Many counts were recorded for this clonotype. This chain joins TRBV6-5 and TRBJ1-1; maybe TRBD1 (6 bases). CDR1 and CDR2 from the germline V gene are MNHEY and SVGAGI. This CDR3 is 14 amino acids long. V lost 6 bases, J lost 0 bases, and 11 bases lay in between. Here the CDR3 DNA reads TGTGCCAGCAGGTACGGACAGATGAACACTGAAGCTTTCTTT. Residues: CASRYGQMNTEAFF.

The CDR3 nucleotides read TGTGCCAGCACCCGAGGGGGGCTGAACACTGAAGCTTTCTTT. Its translation: CASTRGGLNTEAFF. This chain uses TRBV9 with TRBJ1-1, with D tentatively TRBD1 (6 bases). Looked up from germline, CDR1 is SGDLS and CDR2 is YYNGEE. The CDR3 loop spans 14 amino acids. V was pared by 6 bases and J by 0 bases, with 12 bases between.

In this sample, this clonotype turned up a few times. The J gene is TRBJ2-1, the V gene TRBV18; 7 bases line up with TRBD1. The trim removed 6 bases at V and 6 bases at J, leaving 14 bases unmatched. This CDR3 contains 16 residues. Germline V CDR1 and CDR2: KGHSH, LQKENI. The CDR3 protein is CASSPRNTGVGNEQFF. CDR3 DNA: TGTGCCAGCTCCCCGAGGAATACAGGGGTGGGCAATGAGCAGTTCTTC. Drawing the rest from reference TRBV18 and TRBJ2-1, the complete variable domain is NAGVMQNPRHLVRRRGQEARLRCSPMKGHSHVYWYRQLPEEGLKFMVYLQKENIIDESGMPKERFSAEFPKEGPSILRIQQVVRGDSAAYFCASSPRNTGVGNEQFFGPGTRLTVL.

This clonotype was seen ten or more times. This chain links TRBV6-1 with TRBJ1-1, with D possibly matching TRBD1 (6 bases). V was cut by 5 bases and J by 3 bases, with 22 bases left in between. Germline V gene sequence: CDR1 MNHNS, CDR2 SASEGT. The CDR3 covers 17 residues. The CDR3 DNA is TGTGCCAGCAGTCTACAGGGAGGTGGATGGAGTGACACTGAAGCTTTCTTT. The encoded protein is CASSLQGGGWSDTEAFF.

Concerning this clonotype itself: One end of the junction is discordant with germline, which a read error may explain. The V call is TRBV11-2, the J call TRBJ2-7, with D maybe TRBD2 (5 bases). Looked up from germline, CDR1 is SGHAT and CDR2 is FQNNGV. The CDR3 runs 14 residues. CDR3 DNA sequence: TGTGCCAGCAGCTTATACAAGGGAGCCTACGAGGAGTACTTC. It encodes CASSLYKGAYEEYF.

The chain has TRBV7-9 and TRBJ1-2; D not certain. The germline V and J ends were trimmed by 5 bases and 1 base, with 11 bases remaining between them. Germline CDR1 and CDR2: SEHNR and FQNEAQ (reference sequence). The length of the CDR3 is 14 residues. The CDR3 coding sequence is TGTGCCAGCAGCCTCACCGGCATTAACTATGGCTACACCTTC. Protein: CASSLTGINYGYTF.

This clonotype was counted a few times. The rearrangement links TRBV5-1 to TRBJ2-1; 11 nucleotides line up with TRBD2. The CDR3 is made up of 17 amino acids. V lost 0 bases and J lost 4; bases outside the gene matches: 6. Germline loops: CDR1 SGHRS, CDR2 YFSETQ. Written as DNA, the CDR3 is TGCGCCAGCAGCTTGGCCGGGACTAGCGGAGGATACAATGAGCAGTTCTTC. This codes for CASSLAGTSGGYNEQFF.

The table lists this clonotype with a few counts. V gene TRBV27 combines with J gene TRBJ2-7; possibly TRBD2 for D (6 bases). The V end lost 6 bases, the J end lost 0 bases, and 18 bases lay between the germline ends. This CDR3 spans 16 amino acids. Per the germline V gene, CDR1 is MNHEY and CDR2 is SMNVEV (reference sequence). CDR3 residues: CASRTSGVGSSYEQYF. CDR3 DNA sequence: TGTGCCAGCAGGACTTCGGGGGTCGGGAGCTCCTACGAGCAGTACTTC.

As to this clonotype: A much bigger clone sits one base away, suggesting this may be a read error. V and J are TRBV12-3 or TRBV12-4 and TRBJ2-1, with TRBD1 identical over 10 bases. The V gene end was trimmed by 5 bases and the J gene end by 11 bases; junction bases not matched to a gene: 12. The CDR3 is made up of 15 amino acids. CDR3 sequence reads: CASSQGQGVRNKQFF. The CDR3 nucleotides read TGTGCCAGCAGTCAAGGACAGGGGGTACGTAATAAGCAGTTCTTC.

The chain couples TRBV6-4 to TRBJ2-2; the D is unclear. The CDR3 loop spans 15 amino acids. V gave up 6 bases and J gave up 4 bases, with 15 bases separating them. In germline, CDR1 is MRHNA, CDR2 SNTAGT. This CDR3 reads CASSADGLVTGELFF. CDR3 DNA: TGTGCCAGCAGCGCCGACGGGTTGGTCACCGGGGAGCTGTTTTTT.

This clonotype was picked up many times. The J gene is TRBJ1-6, the V gene TRBV12-3 or TRBV12-4; 8 nucleotides match TRBD1. This CDR3 is 14 amino acids long. The ends lost 6 bases at V and 7 bases at J; junction bases unmatched: 5. CDR3 sequence (DNA): TGTGCCAGCAGCCCAGGACAGGGCAATTCACCCCTCCACTTT. Translated: CASSPGQGNSPLHF.

This clonotype was seen more than once but under ten times. The rearrangement joins TRBV6-2 or TRBV6-3 to TRBJ2-3, with D perhaps TRBD1 or TRBD2 (5 bases each). Germline CDR1 and CDR2: MNHEY and SVGEGT. The CDR3 is 13 amino acids. The germline V and J ends were trimmed by 7 bases and 3 bases, with 11 bases remaining between them. The CDR3 is CASNRDETDTQYF. In DNA form, the CDR3 reads TGTGCCAGCAATAGGGACGAGACAGATACGCAGTATTTT.

V gene TRBV7-3 combines with J gene TRBJ2-7, with TRBD2 identical over 8 bases. Germline V gives CDR1 SGHTA, CDR2 FQGTGA. J lost 0 bases, V lost 1 base, and 5 bases had no gene match. There are 16 residues in the CDR3. Written as DNA, the CDR3 is TGTGCCAGCAGCTTAAGGAGCGGGGGCAGCTCCTACGAGCAGTACTTC. Translation: CASSLRSGGSSYEQYF. Looking up the rest from reference TRBV7-3 and TRBJ2-7 gives the full variable domain: GAGVSQTPSNKVTEKGKYVELRCDPISGHTALYWYRQSLGQGPEFLIYFQGTGAADDSGLPNDRFFAVRPEGSVSTLKIQRTERGDSAVYLCASSLRSGGSSYEQYFGPGTRLTVT.

This clonotype was found a few times. The V call is TRBV28, the J call TRBJ1-3; D remains ambiguous. The length of the CDR3 is 14 residues. Trimming removed 3 bases at V and 0 bases at J, with 6 bases between. Germline loops: CDR1 MDHEN, CDR2 SYDVKM. The CDR3 DNA is TGTGCCAGCAGTTTGAGAATCTCTGGAAACACCATATATTTT. Translated: CASSLRISGNTIYF.

This clonotype was observed at least ten times. V gene TRBV12-3 or TRBV12-4 combines with J gene TRBJ1-2, with 7 bases aligning to TRBD1. Trimming removed 5 bases from V and 4 bases from J; junction bases left unmatched: 4. The CDR3 spans 13 residues. The CDR3: CASSTGAFYGYTF. The CDR3 nucleotides are TGTGCCAGCAGTACAGGGGCGTTCTATGGCTACACCTTC.

The CDR3 protein is CASSRRGPAALNTGELFF. In nucleotides, the CDR3 is TGCGCCAGCAGCCGTAGGGGACCAGCGGCCCTGAACACCGGGGAGCTGTTTTTT. J is TRBJ2-2 and V is TRBV4-1; D possibly uses TRBD1 or TRBD2 (5 bases each). In germline, CDR1 is MGHRA, CDR2 YSYEKL. Trimming pared 4 bases from V and 1 base from J, leaving 19 bases between. The CDR3 is 18 residues long.

The chain recombines TRBV7-9 with TRBJ2-1, with unresolved D. V gave up 5 bases and J gave up 6 bases, with 14 bases separating them. This CDR3 has 14 residues. The V gene's germline CDR1 is SEHNR and CDR2 FQNEAQ (reference sequence). The CDR3: CASSLESIANEQFF. CDR3 sequence (DNA): TGTGCCAGCAGCCTAGAGAGTATAGCCAATGAGCAGTTCTTC.

This clonotype was seen ten or more times. The chain uses TRBV5-1 and TRBJ2-1; 8 bases align to TRBD2. Looked up from germline, CDR1 is SGHRS and CDR2 is YFSETQ. Germline trimming cut 0 bases from V and 0 bases from J; bases unmatched to any gene: 2. The CDR3 covers 16 residues. CDR3 DNA sequence: TGCGCCAGCAGCTTGGTGAGCGGGAGCTCCTACAATGAGCAGTTCTTC. Translating it yields CASSLVSGSSYNEQFF.

This clonotype was detected a few times. The chain links TRBV28 to TRBJ2-3; 8 positions agree with TRBD2. J was trimmed by 1 base and V by 6 bases; bases with no gene match: 18. There are 19 residues in the CDR3. Germline CDR1 is MDHEN and CDR2 is SYDVKM. The CDR3 DNA follows: TGTGCCAGCAGCCAACCGGTTGAAAGAGTACTAGCGGGCACAGATACGCAGTATTTT. Protein: CASSQPVERVLAGTDTQYF.

This clonotype showed up many times. As DNA, the CDR3 is TGTGCCACCAGTGCCACGCGCGGGGCTAGCGGGATTTACGAGCAGTACTTC. Its protein is CATSATRGASGIYEQYF. V and J are TRBV24-1 and TRBJ2-7; 9 bases map to TRBD2. The CDR3 consists of 17 residues. From germline, CDR1 is KGHDR and CDR2 SFDVKD. With V trimmed by 5 bases and J by 4 bases, 14 bases remained unmatched.

In this sample, this clonotype turned up once. The chain joins TRBV7-9 to TRBJ2-7, with D possibly TRBD1 on 5 matching bases. Germline CDR1 and CDR2: SEHNR and FQNEAQ (reference sequence). The germline V and J ends were trimmed by 11 bases and 6 bases, with 14 bases remaining between them. The CDR3 contains 11 residues. CDR3 sequence (DNA): TGTGCCGAAGGGGAAGGGCTCGAGCAGTACTTC. As protein: CAEGEGLEQYF.